Described below is a single T cell receptor (beta chain) sequence and its context. Using immunoSEQ multiplex PCR, the repertoire was profiled, and TCRdb retains in-frame clones only, with some absent. The sample shows about 430,000 clones, more than 70% of them seen only once. Per the germline V gene, CDR1 is SGHRS and CDR2 is YFSETQ. Unmatched junction bases numbered 12, after V lost 0 bases and J lost 0 bases. The CDR3 spans 18 residues. This sample is part of a study of blood T cell repertoires in COVID-19. Enrollees, roughly 18 to 90 years old, lived in approximately 25 US areas. Up to 2 weeks before entering the study, exposed participants had met a COVID-19 case.

The chain carries TRBV5-1 and TRBJ2-7; 7 bases fit TRBD2. Sequencing was performed on PBMCs or T cells enriched from blood (not recorded which). This TCR was recovered from a woman between 18 and 30 years old who had been exposed to COVID-19. CDR3: CASSLGIRWLADSYEQYF. The CDR3 region has the DNA TGCGCCAGCAGCTTGGGAATACGGTGGCTAGCGGACTCCTACGAGCAGTACTTC.